This T cell receptor (beta chain) was observed in a study of T cell changes during pregnancy in multiple sclerosis. Produced via immunoSEQ multiplex PCR; TCRdb's table is partial and in-frame only. This sample carries more than 80,000 clones, about 90% of them seen once, and the ten largest clones take around 1.6%. Sample: peripheral blood, taken before pregnancy. This sequence originates from a female donor with multiple sclerosis, enrolled in a pregnancy study.

CDR3: CASSSYRLTNSPLHF. CDR3 nucleotides: TGTGCCAGCAGCTCCTACAGGTTGACTAATTCACCCCTCCACTTT. J is TRBJ1-6 and V is TRBV7-2; TRBD1 might be the D (5 bases). Germline V gene sequence: CDR1 SGHTA, CDR2 FQGNSA. The length of the CDR3 is 15 residues. Trimming removed 4 bases at V and 6 bases at J, with 13 bases between.